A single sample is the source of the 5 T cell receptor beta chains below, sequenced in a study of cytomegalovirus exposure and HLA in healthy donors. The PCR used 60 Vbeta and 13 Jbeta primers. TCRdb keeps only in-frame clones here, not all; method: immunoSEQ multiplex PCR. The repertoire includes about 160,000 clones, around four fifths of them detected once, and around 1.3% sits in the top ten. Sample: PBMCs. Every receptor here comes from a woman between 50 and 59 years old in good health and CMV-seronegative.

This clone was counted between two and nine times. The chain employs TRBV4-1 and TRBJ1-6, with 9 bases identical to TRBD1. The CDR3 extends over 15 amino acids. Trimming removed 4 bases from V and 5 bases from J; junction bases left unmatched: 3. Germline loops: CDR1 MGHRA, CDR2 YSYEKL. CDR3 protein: CASSPGDRDNSPLHF. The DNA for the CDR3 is TGCGCCAGCAGCCCGGGGGACAGGGATAATTCACCCCTCCACTTT.

As DNA, the CDR3 is TGTGCCAGCAGCGCGTCCGGGACTAGCGGTGATACGCAGTATTTT. Translating gives CASSASGTSGDTQYF. The chain uses TRBV7-2 and TRBJ2-3, with 11 bases matching TRBD2. This CDR3 is 15 amino acids long. Losses at the gene ends were 5 bases for V and 6 bases for J; bases not matched to a gene: 7. Germline V gene lookup returns CDR1 SGHTA and CDR2 FQGNSA.

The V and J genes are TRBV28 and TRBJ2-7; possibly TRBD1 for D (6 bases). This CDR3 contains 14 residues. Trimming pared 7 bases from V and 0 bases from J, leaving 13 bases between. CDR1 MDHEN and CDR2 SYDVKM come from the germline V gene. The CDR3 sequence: CASKLTGLSYEQYF. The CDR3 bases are TGTGCCAGCAAATTGACAGGTCTCTCCTACGAGCAGTACTTC.

As DNA, the CDR3 is TGCGCCTCAACAACGGGACAGGGACCCGAGACCCAGTACTTC. It is translated as CASTTGQGPETQYF. The chain uses TRBV5-1 and TRBJ2-5; TRBD1 aligns across 9 bases. CDR3 size: 14 residues. Germline assignment: CDR1 SGHRS and CDR2 YFSETQ. The V and J ends lost 10 bases and 5 bases, in that order; junction bases with no gene match: 12.

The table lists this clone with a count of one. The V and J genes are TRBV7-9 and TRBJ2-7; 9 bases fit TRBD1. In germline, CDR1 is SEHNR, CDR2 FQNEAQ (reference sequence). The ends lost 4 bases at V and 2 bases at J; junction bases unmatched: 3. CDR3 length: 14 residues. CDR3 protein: CASSSRTGAYEQYF. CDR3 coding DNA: TGTGCCAGCAGCTCCCGGACAGGGGCCTACGAGCAGTACTTC.